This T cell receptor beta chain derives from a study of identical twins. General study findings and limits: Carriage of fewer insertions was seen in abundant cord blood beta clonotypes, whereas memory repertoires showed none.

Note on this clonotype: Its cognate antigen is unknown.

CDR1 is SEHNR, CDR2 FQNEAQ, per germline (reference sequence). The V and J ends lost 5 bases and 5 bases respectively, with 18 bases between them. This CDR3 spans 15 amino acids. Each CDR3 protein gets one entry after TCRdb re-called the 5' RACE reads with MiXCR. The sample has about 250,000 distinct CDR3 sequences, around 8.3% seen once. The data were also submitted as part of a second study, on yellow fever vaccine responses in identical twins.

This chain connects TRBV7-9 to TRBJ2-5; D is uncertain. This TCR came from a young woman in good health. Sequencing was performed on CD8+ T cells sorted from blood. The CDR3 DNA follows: TGTGCCAGCAGCCCACCGCGGTTGGCTCAGGAGACCCAGTACTTC. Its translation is CASSPPRLAQETQYF.